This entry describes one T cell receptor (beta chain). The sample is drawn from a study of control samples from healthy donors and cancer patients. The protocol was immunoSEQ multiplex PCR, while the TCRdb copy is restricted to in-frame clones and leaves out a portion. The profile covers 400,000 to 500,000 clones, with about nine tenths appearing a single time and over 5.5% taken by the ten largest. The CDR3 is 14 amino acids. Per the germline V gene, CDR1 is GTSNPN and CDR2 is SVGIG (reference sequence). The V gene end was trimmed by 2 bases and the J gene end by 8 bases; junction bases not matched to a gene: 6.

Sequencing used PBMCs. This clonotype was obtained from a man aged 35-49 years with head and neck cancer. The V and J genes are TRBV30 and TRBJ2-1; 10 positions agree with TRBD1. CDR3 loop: CAWSWDRGIDEQFF. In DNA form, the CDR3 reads TGTGCCTGGAGTTGGGACAGGGGTATCGATGAGCAGTTCTTC.